What follows are 19 T cell receptor beta chains derived from one specimen sequenced in a study of T cells in Graves' hyperthyroidism and ophthalmopathy. TCR beta CDR3 sequences were amplified from RNA transcripts. Primed by the HTBI set, a first-round RT-PCR was run on the TCR CDR3. TCRdb reprocessed the multiplex PCR reads via MiXCR and lists one record per CDR3 protein. The sample lists roughly 580,000 distinct CDR3 sequences, 46% occurring once. The specimen sequenced was peripheral blood or thyroid tissue (not recorded which). The receptors here all came from a woman aged 18-29 years with Graves' hyperthyroidism.

The sample holds many counts of this clonotype. The rearrangement links TRBV7-2 to TRBJ1-1; D unresolved. This CDR3 region has 12 residues. V was clipped by 5 bases and J by 2 bases, with 6 bases between them. CDR1 is SGHTA and CDR2 is FQGNSA in the germline V gene. CDR3 residues: CASSKPNTEAFF. The CDR3 DNA reads as TGTGCCAGCAGCAAGCCCAACACTGAAGCTTTCTTT.

In its sample, this clonotype was seen many times. One end of the junction does not line up with germline, which may come from a read error. V is TRBV7-9 and J is TRBJ1-3, with D unresolved. The CDR3 has 12 residues. Germline lookup yields CDR1 SEHNR and CDR2 FQNEAQ (reference sequence). CDR3 in amino acids: CASNLPGNTIYF. CDR3 in DNA: TGTGCCAGCAACTTACCCGGAAACACCATATATTTT.

In its sample, this clonotype was seen many times. The chain employs TRBV2 and TRBJ2-2; tentative D call: TRBD2 (6 bases). V gave up 6 bases and J gave up 4 bases, with 6 bases separating them. CDR3 length: 12 amino acids. The germline CDR1 and CDR2 sequences are SNHLY and FYNNEI. CDR3 nucleotide sequence: TGTGCCAGCAGCGGGGGCACCGGGGAGCTGTTTTTT. It is translated as CASSGGTGELFF.

As for this clonotype: A junction end diverges from the germline sequence, so it may reflect a read error. The V and J genes are TRBV23-1 and TRBJ2-5; D remains ambiguous. TRBV23-1 is annotated as an ORF whose role is uncertain. There are 14 residues in the CDR3. For the CDR3, the DNA is TGTGCCAGCAGTGCCGGCCGGGCAGAAGAGACCCAGTACTTC. Amino acids: CASSAGRAEETQYF.

This clonotype was counted a few times. The chain is built from TRBV29-1 and TRBJ1-2; D unresolved. Germline CDR1 reads SQVTM; CDR2 reads ANQGSEA. Trimming stripped 2 bases from V and 5 bases from J, with 9 bases between. This CDR3 has 12 residues. The DNA for the CDR3 is TGCAGCGTTGAACAGATGGGTTATGGCTACACCTTC. Translating gives CSVEQMGYGYTF.

V and J are TRBV10-3 and TRBJ2-3, with 10 nucleotides matching TRBD2. Germline assignment: CDR1 ENHRY and CDR2 SYGVKD. The CDR3 is 15 residues long. J gave up 1 base and V 7 bases, and 5 bases lay outside the gene matches. CDR3 DNA sequence: TGTGCCATCACCGCTAGCGGGAGAGGCACAGATACGCAGTATTTT. Protein: CAITASGRGTDTQYF.

As regards this clonotype: Germline is not matched at one junction end, which may reflect a read error. The chain has TRBV7-3 and TRBJ2-7; 7 bases match TRBD1. Germline V gene sequence: CDR1 SGHTA, CDR2 FQGTGA. The CDR3 is made up of 16 amino acids. Here the CDR3 reads CASSLLTGTVTYEQHF. The CDR3 nucleotides read TGTGCCAGCTCACTCCTTACCGGGACAGTCACCTACGAGCAGCACTTC.

V is TRBV2 and J is TRBJ2-3, with 13 bases fitting TRBD2. With 6 bases clipped from V and 5 bases from J, the junction kept 8 bases outside the gene matches. The CDR3 is 16 amino acids. CDR1 and CDR2 from the germline V gene are SNHLY and FYNNEI. The CDR3 DNA reads TGTGCCAGCAGCGTAGGGACTAGCGGGACGGGAGATACGCAGTATTTT. It codes for CASSVGTSGTGDTQYF.

Concerning this clonotype itself: Germline is not matched at one junction end, which may reflect a read error. The chain is built from TRBV10-3 and TRBJ1-1; 10 nucleotides agree with TRBD1. From germline, CDR1 is ENHRY and CDR2 SYGVKD. The CDR3 is 15 amino acids. The CDR3 protein is CASSTRQGAGAEAFF. As DNA, the CDR3 is TGTGCCAGCAGTACGCGACAGGGGGCAGGCGCTGAAGCTTTCTTT.

This clonotype was seen ten or more times. The chain combines TRBV7-9 with TRBJ1-2; 7 bases map to TRBD1. V lost 5 bases and J lost 6; bases outside the gene matches: 9. Per germline, CDR1 SEHNR and CDR2 FQNEAQ (reference sequence). This CDR3 is built from 14 residues. The CDR3 is CASSRETGIHGYTF. The CDR3 DNA reads TGTGCCAGCAGCCGAGAGACAGGGATTCATGGCTACACCTTC.

V gene TRBV7-9 combines with J gene TRBJ1-3; D is undetermined. The CDR3 contains 13 residues. Germline CDR1 and CDR2: SEHNR and FQNEAQ (reference sequence). V was clipped by 2 bases and J by 8 bases, with 10 bases between them. The CDR3 bases are TGTGCCAGCAGCTTAAGCGGGAGCGACACCATATATTTT. Its translation: CASSLSGSDTIYF.

This chain connects TRBV12-3 or TRBV12-4 to TRBJ2-5, with 9 bases identical to TRBD1. This CDR3 is 14 amino acids long. The junction had 3 bases not matched to a gene; V was cut back by 5 bases and J by 2 bases. DNA of the CDR3: TGTGCCAGCAGTGCGACAGGGGGGCAAGAGACCCAGTACTTC. Protein: CASSATGGQETQYF.

Details on this clonotype: Just one base apart from a much larger clone, this may be a read error. This chain uses TRBV7-2 with TRBJ1-1, with D unresolved. Germline CDR1 and CDR2: SGHTA and FQGNSA. CDR3 length: 13 residues. CDR3 loop: CASSRAVNTEASF. The CDR3 coding sequence is TGTGCCAGCAGCAGGGCAGTGAACACTGAAGCTTCCTTT.

This clonotype was seen a handful of times. V and J are TRBV24-1 and TRBJ2-2; 11 positions match TRBD2. This CDR3 comprises 17 residues. Trimming at V came to 3 bases and at J to 0 bases, leaving 2 bases not matched to a gene. Germline CDR1 reads KGHDR; CDR2 reads SFDVKD. This CDR3 is CATSDPSGRTNTGELFF. CDR3 coding DNA: TGTGCCACCAGTGATCCTAGCGGGAGGACGAACACCGGGGAGCTGTTTTTT.

The chain is built from TRBV7-9 and TRBJ2-7; possibly TRBD1 for D (5 bases). CDR3 length: 15 residues. V shed 5 bases and J shed 5 bases, with 19 bases lying between them. Looked up from germline, CDR1 is SEHNR and CDR2 is FQNEAQ (reference sequence). Here the CDR3 reads CASSRARAGSNEQYF. CDR3 DNA: TGTGCCAGCAGCCGCGCCCGGGCAGGGTCGAACGAGCAGTACTTC.

The genes are TRBV24-1 and TRBJ2-7; 9 bases map to TRBD2. Germline CDR1 and CDR2: KGHDR and SFDVKD. The CDR3 spans 15 residues. V trimming: 4 bases; J trimming: 2 bases; junction bases outside the gene matches: 5. CDR3 region: CATSEPSGRPYEQYF. In DNA form, the CDR3 reads TGTGCCACCAGTGAACCCAGCGGGAGGCCCTACGAGCAGTACTTC.

Of note for this clonotype: In this CDR3 the conserved last residue, phenylalanine or tryptophan, is missing, so a read error is likely. The chain couples TRBV7-2 to TRBJ2-5, with TRBD1 matching over 9 bases. Germline CDR1 reads SGHTA; CDR2 reads FQGNSA. This CDR3 has 13 residues. J lost 11 bases, V lost 0 bases, and 4 bases had no gene match. The CDR3 region is CASSLATGTGQYS. The DNA for the CDR3 is TGTGCCAGCAGCTTAGCAACCGGGACAGGGCAGTACTCC.

In its sample, this clonotype was seen a few times. The chain is built from TRBV7-8 and TRBJ2-7; 8 bases align to TRBD1. Unmatched junction bases numbered 9, after V lost 4 bases and J lost 1 base. The CDR3 extends over 16 amino acids. CDR1 is SGHVS and CDR2 is FQNEAQ in the germline V gene. In DNA, the CDR3 is TGTGCCAGCAGCTACGGACGGACAGGGTTTTCCTACGAGCAGTACTTC. Protein product: CASSYGRTGFSYEQYF.

CDR3 sequence: CASGTSGVTGELFF. CDR3 in DNA: TGTGCCAGCGGGACTAGCGGGGTCACCGGGGAGCTGTTTTTT. V and J are TRBV12-3 or TRBV12-4 and TRBJ2-2, with 13 bases identical to TRBD2. V dropped 8 bases and J dropped 4; count of bases not matched to a gene: 1. This CDR3 comprises 14 residues.